Sequencing of this T cell receptor (beta chain) was carried out in a study of blood T cell repertoires in COVID-19. About the study: The origin of the acute and convalescent COVID-19 samples was the United States, Italy and Spain. Sample material is recorded as cDNA or gDNA derived from T cells, B-cell-depleted T cells, or PBMCs.

In the original analysis: Nucleated cell number was recorded as an estimate derived from reference gene primer amplification. Profiling relied on immunoSEQ multiplex PCR, and the TCRdb table lists in-frame clones only, not all of them. V and J calls and clone size come straight from that table; D and trimming were deduced from the DNA. The sample consists of more than 150,000 clones, 86% of them appearing once. V lost 4 bases to trimming and J lost 2 bases; unmatched junction nucleotides: 5. CDR1 is SGHNT and CDR2 is YENEEA in the germline V gene. The CDR3 has 14 amino acids. Sequenced input: peripheral blood. The origin of this receptor is a woman aged 70-85 years with acute or convalescent COVID-19. V is TRBV11-3 and J is TRBJ2-7; 7 bases fit TRBD1. This CDR3 reads CASSSTGNPYEQYF. The CDR3 DNA reads TGTGCCAGCAGCTCGACAGGGAATCCCTACGAGCAGTACTTC.